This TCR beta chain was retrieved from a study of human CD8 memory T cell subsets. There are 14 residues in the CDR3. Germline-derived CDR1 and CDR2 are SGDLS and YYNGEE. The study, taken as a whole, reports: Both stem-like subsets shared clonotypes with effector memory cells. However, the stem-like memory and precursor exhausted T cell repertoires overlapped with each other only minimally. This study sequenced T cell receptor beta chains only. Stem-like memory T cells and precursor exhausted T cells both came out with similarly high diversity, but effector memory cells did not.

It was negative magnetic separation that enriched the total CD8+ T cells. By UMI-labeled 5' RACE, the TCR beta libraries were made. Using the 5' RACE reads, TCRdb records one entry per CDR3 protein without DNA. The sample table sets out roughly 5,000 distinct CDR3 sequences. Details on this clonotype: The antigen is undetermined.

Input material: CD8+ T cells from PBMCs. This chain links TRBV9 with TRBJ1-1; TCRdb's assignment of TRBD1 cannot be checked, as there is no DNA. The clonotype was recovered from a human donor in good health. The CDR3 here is CASSGHRGNTEAFF.